Below are 12 T cell receptor beta chains sequenced from a single sample in a study of T cells in localized non-small cell lung cancer. Data came from immunoSEQ multiplex PCR; TCRdb stores just in-frame clones and leaves some out. The sample includes 6,000 or so clones, about 15% of them seen just once. The sequences come from normal lung tissue next to the tumor, collected before any cancer treatment. These TCRs come from a male donor aged 60 or over with stage II squamous cell lung carcinoma.

The chain employs TRBV25-1 and TRBJ2-3; 14 bases match TRBD2. Germline assignment: CDR1 MGHDK and CDR2 SYGVNS. The CDR3 totals 16 residues. The junction had 5 bases not matched to a gene; V was cut back by 4 bases and J by 5 bases. The CDR3 reads CASSATSGGAIDTQYF. The CDR3 region has the DNA TGTGCCAGCAGTGCGACTAGCGGGGGGGCTATAGATACGCAGTATTTT.

This clone has more than one count but fewer than ten. This chain joins TRBV29-1 and TRBJ2-3; 12 bases align to TRBD2. There are 15 residues in the CDR3. CDR1 is SQVTM, CDR2 ANQGSEA, per germline. Germline trimming cut 8 bases from V and 4 bases from J; bases unmatched to any gene: 10. CDR3 nucleotide sequence: TGCAGCCATGGGGTGGCTAGCGGGAGGGCAGATACGCAGTATTTT. Translated: CSHGVASGRADTQYF.

This chain joins TRBV19 and TRBJ2-1; D gene ambiguous. V was clipped by 3 bases and J by 0 bases, with 12 bases between them. This CDR3 contains 16 residues. Per germline, CDR1 LNHDA and CDR2 SQIVND (reference sequence). The CDR3 DNA reads TGTGCCAGTAGTATTGCTCTTTTGAGCTCCTACAATGAGCAGTTCTTC. Amino acids: CASSIALLSSYNEQFF.

The table lists this clone with a few counts. The read ends 1 residue shy of where the CDR3 ends; the end is completed using the germline J gene. The chain joins TRBV10-3 to TRBJ2-2; 7 nucleotides agree with TRBD1. The CDR3 is 16 amino acids. V lost 2 bases and J lost 6; bases outside the gene matches: 9. The germline V gene has CDR1 ENHRY and CDR2 SYGVKD. CDR3 DNA, as far as it was read: TGTGCCATCAGTGAGAGGATAGGGGGCAATGCCGGGGAGCTGTTT. This sequence encodes CAISERIGGNAGELF. The whole CDR3 sequence is CAISERIGGNAGELFF.

In its sample, this clone was seen a few times. This chain joins TRBV11-3 and TRBJ1-3; D ambiguous. Trimming removed 5 bases from V and 2 bases from J, with 10 bases in between. The CDR3 runs to 14 residues. The germline CDR1 and CDR2 sequences are SGHNT and YENEEA. DNA for the CDR3: TGTGCCAGCAGCCCCCAGAGCGCTGGAAACACCATATATTTT. It translates to CASSPQSAGNTIYF.

This clone has just a few counts. The chain couples TRBV9 to TRBJ2-2; 13 bases agree with TRBD2. After removal of 1 base from V and 6 bases from J, the junction contained 6 bases not matched to a gene. The germline V gene encodes CDR1 SGDLS and CDR2 YYNGEE. The CDR3 covers 17 residues. CDR3 bases: TGTGCCAGCAGCGTAAGGACTAGCGGGAGCGAGGCCGGGGAGCTGTTTTTT. Translation gives CASSVRTSGSEAGELFF.

The chain links TRBV7-4 to TRBJ2-3, with TRBD2 matching over 8 bases. In germline, CDR1 is SGHVT, CDR2 SQSDAQ. The V and J ends lost 5 bases and 0 bases, in that order; junction bases with no gene match: 1. CDR3 length: 14 amino acids. In DNA, the CDR3 is TGTGCCAGCAGCCCTAGCGGGAGCACAGATACGCAGTATTTT. This encodes CASSPSGSTDTQYF.

This clone occurred a few times. V usage is TRBV6-8 and J usage is TRBJ1-2; no reliable D call. Germline values: CDR1 MNHGY, CDR2 SAAAGT. The germline V and J ends were trimmed by 6 bases and 6 bases, with 17 bases remaining between them. This CDR3 region has 14 residues. The CDR3 DNA reads as TGTGCCAGCAGGAGGGAATTTAGCTGGGATGGCTACACCTTC. Protein: CASRREFSWDGYTF.

This clone has a handful of counts. The rearrangement uses TRBV11-3 and TRBJ1-3, with a possible D match to TRBD1 (6 bases). The V gene's germline CDR1 is SGHNT and CDR2 YENEEA. CDR3 length equals 15 residues. V was trimmed by 5 bases and J by 2 bases, leaving 13 bases between them. As DNA, the CDR3 is TGTGCCAGCAGCGCCAGGGGAGGGGCTGGAAACACCATATATTTT. Residues: CASSARGGAGNTIYF. Looking up the rest from reference TRBV11-3 and TRBJ1-3 gives the full variable domain: EAGVVQSPRYKIIEKKQPVAFWCNPISGHNTLYWYLQNLGQGPELLIRYENEEAVDDSQLPKDRFSAERLKGVDSTLKIQPAELGDSAVYLCASSARGGAGNTIYFGEGSWLTVV.

The chain has TRBV19 and TRBJ1-1, with D perhaps TRBD1 (5 bases). The CDR3 runs to 13 residues. V dropped 4 bases and J dropped 2 bases, with 8 bases sitting between them. Germline V lookup: CDR1 LNHDA, CDR2 SQIVND (reference sequence). The CDR3 coding sequence is TGTGCCAGTAGTACGGGACTCAACACTGAAGCTTTCTTT. This codes for CASSTGLNTEAFF.

The CDR3 region is CARATGITNYGYTF. The CDR3 DNA reads TGTGCCAGAGCAACAGGGATTACTAACTATGGCTACACCTTC. The gene calls are TRBV2 and TRBJ1-2; maybe TRBD1 (6 bases). Per germline, CDR1 SNHLY and CDR2 FYNNEI. The CDR3 has 14 residues. V dropped 9 bases and J dropped 0 bases, with 14 bases sitting between them. The full variable domain, completed using reference TRBV2 and TRBJ1-2, is EPEVTQTPSHQVTQMGQEVILRCVPISNHLYFYWYRQILGQKVEFLVSFYNNEISEKSEIFDDQFSVERPDGSNFTLKIRSTKLEDSAMYFCARATGITNYGYTFGSGTRLTVV.

CDR3 coding DNA: TGTGCCAGCGGCCAACTAGCGGGAGCTGGCGAGCAGTACTTC. It yields the protein CASGQLAGAGEQYF. The rearrangement joins TRBV25-1 to TRBJ2-7; 11 nucleotides match TRBD2. V lost 8 bases, J lost 6 bases, and 9 bases stayed unmatched. In germline, CDR1 is MGHDK, CDR2 SYGVNS. The CDR3 is made up of 14 amino acids.